One TCR beta chain is described in this entry. Its antigen remains unknown. This sample stems from a study of shared clonotypes between healthy human individuals. CDR1 and CDR2 from the germline V gene are LNHDA and SQIVND (reference sequence). V lost 4 bases to trimming and J lost 4 bases, with 16 bases between them. The CDR3 runs 16 residues. Overall study results and limits: Among the subsets, naive ones generally showed larger estimated richness than memory ones.

Selected positively for CCR7 and CD45RO-negative, naive CD8 cells excluded terminally differentiated effector memory CD45RA+ cells. Deep-level running was used for the assay. How the authors handled the data: Junction-only sequences without quality scores came from ImmunoSEQ, so filtering differed. Produced via immunoSEQ multiplex PCR; TCRdb's table is partial and in-frame only. V and J calls and clone size follow that table, whereas D and trimming were derived from the DNA. The sample has some 2.1 million clones, 85% to 95% seen once. The clonotype was recovered from a man aged 18 to 29 in good health. Some clones in this sample may be carry-over from other donors' samples. The material sequenced was naive CD8+ T cells from PBMCs. The chain couples TRBV19 to TRBJ2-2, with D possibly TRBD2 on 5 matching bases. This CDR3 is CASSSTLGSRTGELFF. CDR3 DNA: TGTGCCAGTAGTAGCACATTAGGGAGTCGCACCGGGGAGCTGTTTTTT.